The rows below give T cell receptor beta chains drawn from one sample of a study of read filtering for tumor transcriptome and immune sequencing. TCRdb passed the reads through MiXCR, listing each CDR3 protein once. The data hold tens of thousands of distinct CDR3 sequences, with roughly 12% observed a single time. Sample: a population of CD138-negative cells sorted from bone marrow. Source of these receptors: a donor over 35 with multiple myeloma. Each CDR3 is given with its conserved first and last residue. A D gene is named only where the DNA matches it firmly. Clone size is given for some rows only: seen once, a few or many times, or a class if the clone is expanded.

d_call	v_call	j_call	clone_size	cdr3_nt	cdr3_aa
.	TRBV6-5	TRBJ2-1	many	TGTGCCAGCAGTTACTCCCATGAGCAGTTCTTC	CASSYSHEQFF
.	TRBV29-1	TRBJ1-2	few	TGCAGCGTTGAGGGCAGGGAGGCCAGAGGCTACACCTTC	CSVEGREARGYTF
.	TRBV20-1	TRBJ2-7	many	TGCAGTGCTAGCCCCCGGATGAACGAGCAGTACTTC	CSASPRMNEQYF
TRBD2	TRBV24-1	TRBJ2-1	many	TGTGCCACCAGTGATCAACTAGCGGGCTCCTACAATGAGCAGTTCTTC	CATSDQLAGSYNEQFF
TRBD2	TRBV7-2	TRBJ2-3	few	TGTGCCAGCAGCTCTACGTCGGCAGCGGGAGTCCCCGCAGATACGCAGTATTTT	CASSSTSAAGVPADTQYF
.	TRBV6-5	TRBJ2-5	many	TGTGCCAGCAGTTACTCCCTGAGGGAGACCCAGTACTTC	CASSYSLRETQYF
TRBD1	TRBV7-2	TRBJ1-5	few	TGTGCCAGCAGCCACCGGGACAGGGGAAGCAATCAGCCCCAGCATTTT	CASSHRDRGSNQPQHF
.	TRBV18	TRBJ2-1	medium-sized	TGTGCCAGCTCACCAGTGAACCCCATAAACAATGAGCAGTTCTTC	CASSPVNPINNEQFF
.	TRBV28	TRBJ2-1	many	TGTGCCAGCAGCTGGGTAGGGGGAGTAGGGGGTGAGCAGTTCTTC	CASSWVGGVGGEQFF
TRBD1	TRBV6-2/TRBV6-3	TRBJ2-7	many	TGTGCCAGCAGACCACCTGGACAGGGCCACTACGAGCAGTACTTC	CASRPPGQGHYEQYF
.	TRBV29-1	TRBJ1-1	many	TGCAGCGTCCCGACCCCCGCGAGGACTGAAGCTTTCTTT	CSVPTPARTEAFF
TRBD1	TRBV7-6	TRBJ1-4	many	TGTGCCAGCAGCTTAAACAGGGGGCGTGAAAAACTGTTTTTT	CASSLNRGREKLFF
TRBD2	TRBV5-5	TRBJ2-5	.	TGTGCCATCAGCCTGAGGACTAGCGGGATCCAAGAGACCCAGTACTTC	CAISLRTSGIQETQYF
.	TRBV6-5	TRBJ2-2	many	TGTGCCAGCAGCCGGGACCCCAGGGACACCGGGGAGCTGTTTTTT	CASSRDPRDTGELFF
.	TRBV7-9	TRBJ2-7	many	TGTGCCAGCAGCCCGGCGGGACAGTCCTACGAGCAGTACTTC	CASSPAGQSYEQYF
.	TRBV20-1	TRBJ1-5	many	TGCAGTGCCCTCGACAGAAATCAGCCCCAGCATTTT	CSALDRNQPQHF
.	TRBV21-1	TRBJ2-3	many	TGTGCCAGCAGCAATTCAGGGGTGACTTACATTAATAGCACAGATACGCAGTATTTT	CASSNSGVTYINSTDTQYF
TRBD2	TRBV3-1	TRBJ2-3	few	TGTGCCAGCAGCCAAGACTGGCTAGCGGGAGGTGGCACAGATACGCAGTATTTT	CASSQDWLAGGGTDTQYF
TRBD2	TRBV20-1	TRBJ2-1	many	TGCAGTGCTAGGAGCGGGAGTGGTGGCAATGAGCAGTTCTTC	CSARSGSGGNEQFF
.	TRBV4-3	TRBJ2-6	many	TGCGCCAGCAGCCAAAATACGGGCTCTGGGGCCAACGTCCTGACTTTC	CASSQNTGSGANVLTF
.	TRBV11-2	TRBJ2-5	many	TGTGCCAGCAGCTTAGCGGGAGTTGCAGAGACCCAGTACTTC	CASSLAGVAETQYF
TRBD1	TRBV5-1	TRBJ1-1	.	TGCGCCAGCAGCGAAGGGGGCAGTAACACTGAAGCTTTCTTT	CASSEGGSNTEAFF
.	TRBV5-1	TRBJ2-1	few	TGCGCCAGCAGCTTGGAGGGGGAGTCCTTTGAGCAGTTCTTC	CASSLEGESFEQFF
.	TRBV20-1	TRBJ2-7	.	TGCAGTGCTCGGACTATCTACGAGCAGTACTTC	CSARTIYEQYF
.	TRBV24-1	TRBJ2-5	many	TGTGCCACCAGTGTAAAGGGCCCCTGGGGAGAGACCCAGTACTTC	CATSVKGPWGETQYF
.	TRBV24-1	TRBJ1-4	.	TGTGCCAACAGTGACGGACAGCGTGATGAAAAACTGTTTTTT	CANSDGQRDEKLFF
TRBD2	TRBV7-2	TRBJ2-7	many	TGTGCCAGCAGCTACGGGACTACCGCCTACGAGCAGTACTTC	CASSYGTTAYEQYF
.	TRBV27	TRBJ2-7	.	TGTGCCAGCAAATTGGGACATAACTCCTACGAGCAGTACTTC	CASKLGHNSYEQYF
.	TRBV12-3/TRBV12-4	TRBJ1-5	many	TGTGCCAGCACCCTAGGTTGGGGGGGCAATCAGCCCCAGCATTTT	CASTLGWGGNQPQHF
.	TRBV18	TRBJ2-5	many	TGTGCCAGCTCACCATTTTCGTCAGAGACCCAGTACTTC	CASSPFSSETQYF
TRBD2	TRBV6-2/TRBV6-3	TRBJ2-2	few	TGTGCCAGCAGTTACCCTAGCGGGAGGTTTACCGGGGAGCTGTTTTTT	CASSYPSGRFTGELFF
.	TRBV4-2	TRBJ2-7	many	TGTGCCAGCAGCCAAGAGCGGGATGTGTCCTACGAGCAGTACTTC	CASSQERDVSYEQYF
TRBD2	TRBV4-1	TRBJ2-2	few	TGCGCCAGCAGCGCACTAGCGGGAGTAACCGGGGAGCTGTTTTTT	CASSALAGVTGELFF
TRBD2	TRBV7-9	TRBJ2-1	many	TGTGCCAGCAGCGTTATAGCGGGGGGCTACAATGAGCAGTTCTTC	CASSVIAGGYNEQFF
TRBD2	TRBV19	TRBJ2-1	many	TGTGCCAGGATAACAAAAACTAGCGGGAGAACCCAGAGCTCCTACAATGAGCAGTTCTTC	CARITKTSGRTQSSYNEQFF
TRBD2	TRBV7-9	TRBJ2-2	many	TGTGCCAGCAGCTTAGGAAGACTAGCGGGAGGAACCGGGGAGCTGTTTTTT	CASSLGRLAGGTGELFF
.	TRBV10-3	TRBJ2-3	few	TGTGCCACAACCGCGGCCGGGACAGATACGCAGTATTTT	CATTAAGTDTQYF
.	TRBV4-3	TRBJ1-3	many	TGCGCCAGCAGCCAAGATACAGCCTCTGGAAACACCATATATTTT	CASSQDTASGNTIYF
.	TRBV6-2/TRBV6-3	TRBJ2-1	many	TGTGCGTCGAAAATCCCAGGGGCGATCAATGAGCAGTTCTTC	CASKIPGAINEQFF
TRBD1	TRBV7-9	TRBJ2-1	many	TGTGCCAGCAGCTTAGACAGGGGCCGTAATGAGCAGTTCTTC	CASSLDRGRNEQFF
.	TRBV19	TRBJ2-7	many	TGTGCCAGTAGTATAGATCGACTAGGTTCCTACGAGCAGTACTTC	CASSIDRLGSYEQYF
TRBD1	TRBV20-1	TRBJ2-7	many	TGCAGTGCTAGAGATCTACGGACAGGGCCCTACGAGCAGTACTTC	CSARDLRTGPYEQYF
TRBD1	TRBV7-9	TRBJ1-4	many	TGTGCCAGCAGCCAAGACAGGGGTTTCAATGAAAAACTGTTTTTT	CASSQDRGFNEKLFF
.	TRBV15	TRBJ1-1	.	TGTGTCACCAGCAGAGGCTTTTACACTGAAGCTCTCTTT	CVTSRGFYTEALF
.	TRBV3-1	TRBJ2-5	many	TGTGCCAGCAGCCAAGATCCAGCGGCTAATCAAGAGACCCAGTACTTC	CASSQDPAANQETQYF
TRBD1	TRBV6-2/TRBV6-3	TRBJ1-5	many	TGTGCCAGCAGTTACCGGGACAGGCACAATCAGCCCCAGCATTTT	CASSYRDRHNQPQHF
TRBD1	TRBV27	TRBJ2-7	.	TGTGCCGGCAGTCTACGGGACAGAGTATACGAGCAGTACTTC	CAGSLRDRVYEQYF